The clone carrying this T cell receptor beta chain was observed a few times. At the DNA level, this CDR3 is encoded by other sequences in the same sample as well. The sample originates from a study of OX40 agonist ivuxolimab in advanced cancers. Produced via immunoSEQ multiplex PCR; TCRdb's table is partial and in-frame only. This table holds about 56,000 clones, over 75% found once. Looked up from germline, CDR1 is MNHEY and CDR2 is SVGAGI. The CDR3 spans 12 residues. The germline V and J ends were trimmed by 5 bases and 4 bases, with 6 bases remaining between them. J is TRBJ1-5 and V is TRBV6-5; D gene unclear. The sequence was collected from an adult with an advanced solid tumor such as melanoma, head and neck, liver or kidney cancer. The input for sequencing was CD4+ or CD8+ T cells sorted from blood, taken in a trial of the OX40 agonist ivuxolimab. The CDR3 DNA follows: TGTGCCAGCAGTAGACCTAATCAGCCCCAGCATTTT. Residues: CASSRPNQPQHF.